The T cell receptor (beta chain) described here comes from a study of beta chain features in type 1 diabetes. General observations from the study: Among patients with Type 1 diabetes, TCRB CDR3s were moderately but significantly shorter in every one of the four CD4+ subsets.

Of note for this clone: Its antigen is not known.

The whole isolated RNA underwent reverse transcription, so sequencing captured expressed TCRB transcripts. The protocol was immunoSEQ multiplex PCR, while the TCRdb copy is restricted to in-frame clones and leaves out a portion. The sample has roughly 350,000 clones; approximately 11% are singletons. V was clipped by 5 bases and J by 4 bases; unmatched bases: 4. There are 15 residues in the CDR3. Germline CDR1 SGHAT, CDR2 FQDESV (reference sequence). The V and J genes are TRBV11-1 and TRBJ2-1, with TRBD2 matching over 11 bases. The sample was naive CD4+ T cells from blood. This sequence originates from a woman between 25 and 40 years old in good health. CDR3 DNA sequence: TGTGCCAGCAGCGCCGGGACTAGCGGTTACAATGAGCAGTTCTTC. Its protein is CASSAGTSGYNEQFF.